A selection of T cell receptor beta chains follows, all from one sample in a study of radiotherapy plus CTLA-4 blockade in lung cancer. Clones were read by immunoSEQ multiplex PCR, and TCRdb kept only the in-frame ones, dropping some. The sample yields 65,000 to 90,000 clones, roughly 86% seen once. The material was peripheral blood, obtained from a patient treated with radiotherapy plus ipilimumab. These receptors were obtained from a human donor with non-small cell lung cancer who had stable disease on radiotherapy plus ipilimumab. CDR3s include the opening cysteine and the closing phenylalanine or tryptophan. The D gene is left open where the match is weak. Some rows mark clone size as missing; the rest say once, few, many or name a class of expanded clone.

TRBJ1-4,TRBV28,once,-,TGTGCCAGCAGTGATCCGGGCCAATATAATGAAAAACTGTTTTTT,CASSDPGQYNEKLFF
TRBJ1-5,TRBV15,-,TRBD1,TGTGCCACCAGCAGAGTTGGCAGGGGGCATGATCAGCCCCAGCATTTT,CATSRVGRGHDQPQHF
TRBJ2-5,TRBV9,-,TRBD1,TGTGCCAGCAGTTTCGGACAGGGGTGGGGGCAAGAGACCCAGTACTTC,CASSFGQGWGQETQYF
TRBJ2-7,TRBV27,-,TRBD1,TGTGCCAGCAGTTCCCCTCGGACAGGGGGCTCCTACGAGCAGTACTTC,CASSSPRTGGSYEQYF
TRBJ1-4,TRBV5-1,-,TRBD1,TGCGCCAGCAGCTCACAGGGGTTGCGTGAAAAACTGTTTTTT,CASSSQGLREKLFF
TRBJ1-4,TRBV7-9,-,TRBD1,TGTGCCAGCAGCGCCGGGACAGGGGGGGACGAAAAACTGTTTTTT,CASSAGTGGDEKLFF
TRBJ2-7,TRBV7-8,-,-,TGTGCCAGCAGCTTAGGCAGGTCCTACGAGCAGTACTTC,CASSLGRSYEQYF
TRBJ1-5,TRBV7-6,-,-,TGTGCCAGCAGTCCAGGGGATCGCAATCAGCCCCAGCATTTT,CASSPGDRNQPQHF
TRBJ2-7,TRBV7-8,-,-,TGTGCCAGCAGCTTCCCCGAGACAGGCAAGGGGTCCTACGAGCAGTACTTC,CASSFPETGKGSYEQYF
TRBJ1-1,TRBV6-4,once,-,TGTGCCAGCAGTCAAACTCCACAGGGACCAGGCGGGAACACTGAAGCTTTCTTT,CASSQTPQGPGGNTEAFF
TRBJ1-4,TRBV2,once,-,TGTGCCAGCACCCGGGGGGCAACTAATGAAAAACTGTTTTTT,CASTRGATNEKLFF
TRBJ1-5,TRBV18,-,TRBD1,TGTGCCAGCTCACCCGGGACAGGGAGCAATCAGCCCCAGCATTTT,CASSPGTGSNQPQHF
TRBJ1-2,TRBV27,-,-,TGTGCCAGCAGTTTATCGGCAGGGAGCAACTATGGCTACACCTTC,CASSLSAGSNYGYTF
TRBJ2-2,TRBV11-3,once,-,TGTGCCAGCAGCTTAGTCCAGGGGGGCACCGGGGAGCTGTTTTTT,CASSLVQGGTGELFF
TRBJ2-5,TRBV5-4,-,TRBD1,TGTGCCAGCAGCTTTGACAGGGGGAAAGAGACCCAGTACTTC,CASSFDRGKETQYF
TRBJ2-7,TRBV4-2,-,TRBD1,TGTGCCAGCAGCCAAGCACGTCGGGACAGGGCCTCCTACGAGCAGTACTTC,CASSQARRDRASYEQYF
TRBJ2-7,TRBV23-1,-,-,TGCGCCAGCACCCTACCTGACTTGTTTCCCTACGAGCAGTACTTC,CASTLPDLFPYEQYF
TRBJ1-1,TRBV12-5,-,-,TGTGCTAGTGCCATGAACACTGAAGCTTTCTTT,CASAMNTEAFF
TRBJ2-1,TRBV5-4,few,-,TGTGCCAGCAGCTTGTTCGGGCTCTACAATGAGCAGTTCTTC,CASSLFGLYNEQFF
TRBJ2-5,TRBV5-1,-,-,TGCGCCAGCAGCCCACCCCCCCAAGAGACCCAGTACTTC,CASSPPPQETQYF
TRBJ1-1,TRBV5-1,-,-,TGCGCCAGCAGCTTGGCGAACACTGAAGCTTTCTTT,CASSLANTEAFF
TRBJ1-1,TRBV2,-,-,TGTGCCAGCACGGGGGAGAACACTGAAGCTTTCTTT,CASTGENTEAFF